This T cell receptor beta chain stems from a study of blood T cell repertoires in COVID-19. Libraries were prepared by immunoSEQ multiplex PCR; TCRdb keeps only in-frame clonotypes and omits some of them. The table shows around 140,000 clones, with 75% to 80% occurring only once. Per germline, CDR1 MGHRA and CDR2 YSYEKL. The CDR3 consists of 14 residues. The V and J ends lost 8 bases and 2 bases, in that order; junction bases with no gene match: 5. The sample was PBMCs or T cells enriched from blood (not recorded which). The rearrangement joins TRBV4-1 to TRBJ2-2, with 7 bases fitting TRBD2. This TCR was recovered from a woman in her forties or fifties who had recovered from COVID-19. The CDR3 coding sequence is TGCGCCAGCGGGCTAGCGGCCAACACCGGGGAGCTGTTTTTT. Its translation is CASGLAANTGELFF.